Shown below are 24 T cell receptor beta chains from a single sample sequenced in a study of PD-L1 blockade in urothelial cancer. The assay was immunoSEQ multiplex PCR, and TCRdb's table has in-frame clones only and misses some. In the table there are approximately 51,000 clones, around 87% of which are singletons. The sample here was PBMCs, taken around atezolizumab (anti-PD-L1) treatment. The receptors come from a man aged 60 to 75 with urothelial cancer.

The V and J genes are TRBV29-1 and TRBJ1-5; 9 bases agree with TRBD1. Germline V gene sequence: CDR1 SQVTM, CDR2 ANQGSEA. The CDR3 runs 13 residues. V lost 8 bases and J lost 6; bases outside the gene matches: 8. The CDR3 region has the DNA TGCAGCTTTAACAGGGGGCTGGGTCAGCCCCAGCATTTT. It encodes CSFNRGLGQPQHF.

The genes are TRBV7-2 and TRBJ1-1; weak D call: TRBD1 (6 bases). The CDR3 contains 13 residues. V was clipped by 8 bases and J by 6 bases, with 16 bases between them. Per germline, CDR1 SGHTA and CDR2 FQGNSA. CDR3 sequence (DNA): TGTGCCAGCTCTTCAGGGGTAAGGGCTGAAGCTTTCTTT. It specifies CASSSGVRAEAFF. The variable domain in full, completed from reference TRBV7-2 and TRBJ1-1, reads GAGVSQSPSNKVTEKGKDVELRCDPISGHTALYWYRQSLGQGLEFLIYFQGNSAPDKSGLPSDRFSAERTGGSVSTLTIQRTQQEDSAVYLCASSSGVRAEAFFGQGTRLTVV.

In this sample, this clone turned up once. V gene TRBV5-6 combines with J gene TRBJ1-1, with D perhaps TRBD1 (6 bases). V dropped 9 bases and J dropped 4 bases, with 16 bases sitting between them. This CDR3 is built from 13 residues. CDR1 is SGHDT, CDR2 YYEEEE, per germline. CDR3 sequence (DNA): TGTGCCACTAGGACAGCGGGGAGCACTGAAGCTTTCTTT. Protein sequence: CATRTAGSTEAFF.

The chain uses TRBV30 and TRBJ2-3, with D possibly being TRBD1 (6 bases). V was cut by 1 base and J by 2 bases, with 7 bases left in between. Germline lookup yields CDR1 GTSNPN and CDR2 SVGIG (reference sequence). This CDR3 spans 13 amino acids. In nucleotides, the CDR3 is TGTGCCTGGAGTGGGACAGTCACAGATACGCAGTATTTT. Translation: CAWSGTVTDTQYF.

The V gene is TRBV2, the J gene TRBJ2-5, with D maybe TRBD1 (6 bases). This CDR3 is built from 14 residues. Germline CDR1 and CDR2: SNHLY and FYNNEI. Trimming took 5 bases from V and 2 from J, leaving 12 bases between them. The CDR3 sequence: CASSKDSGQETQYF. The CDR3 bases are TGTGCCAGCAGTAAGGACAGTGGACAAGAGACCCAGTACTTC.

The chain employs TRBV5-1 and TRBJ1-2, with 9 bases identical to TRBD1. The trim removed 4 bases at V and 5 bases at J, leaving 6 bases unmatched. There are 14 residues in the CDR3. CDR1 and CDR2 from the germline V gene are SGHRS and YFSETQ. The CDR3 nucleotides are TGCGCCAGCAGCACCGGGACAGGGCGATATGGCTACACCTTC. Its protein is CASSTGTGRYGYTF.

V and J are TRBV6-5 and TRBJ2-7; tentative D call: TRBD1 (6 bases). V was cut by 5 bases and J by 4 bases, with 15 bases left in between. The germline V gene encodes CDR1 MNHEY and CDR2 SVGAGI. This CDR3 has 14 amino acids. The CDR3 is CASSQDSRGYEQYF. The CDR3 DNA is TGTGCCAGCAGTCAGGACAGCCGAGGTTACGAGCAGTACTTC.

The chain employs TRBV4-2 and TRBJ2-1, with TRBD1 matching over 7 bases. Germline CDR1 reads LGHNA; CDR2 reads YNFKEQ. This CDR3 spans 15 amino acids. The V and J ends lost 2 bases and 5 bases, in that order; junction bases with no gene match: 6. CDR3 sequence (DNA): TGTGCCAGCAGCCAATACCTCGGACAGGACAATGAGCAGTTCTTC. This encodes CASSQYLGQDNEQFF.

The chain links TRBV6-1 to TRBJ2-3; 10 bases align to TRBD1. From germline, CDR1 is MNHNS and CDR2 SASEGT. V shed 2 bases, J shed 5 bases, and the junction held 4 bases outside the gene matches. This CDR3 is 15 amino acids long. DNA for the CDR3: TGTGCCAGCAGTGAAACCGGGACAGGGGTAGATACGCAGTATTTT. Its translation is CASSETGTGVDTQYF.

This chain's CDR3 is CASSQPGRLGNTIYF. The CDR3 region has the DNA TGCGCCAGCAGTCAACCCGGCAGGCTCGGAAACACCATATATTTT. V and J are TRBV23-1 and TRBJ1-3; no clear D. TRBV23-1 is designated an ORF whose function remains uncertain. V lost 2 bases and J 4 bases, leaving 12 bases between the germline ends. This CDR3 comprises 15 residues.

CDR3 protein: CASSYSGQVWQPQHF. CDR3 DNA: TGTGCCAGCAGTTACTCGGGGCAGGTTTGGCAGCCCCAGCATTTT. The rearrangement uses TRBV6-5 and TRBJ1-5, with D possibly being TRBD1 (5 bases). Trimming removed 0 bases at V and 7 bases at J, with 13 bases between. The CDR3 runs to 15 residues. Germline lookup yields CDR1 MNHEY and CDR2 SVGAGI.

J is TRBJ1-4 and V is TRBV7-9; D remains ambiguous. The CDR3 extends over 15 amino acids. Germline V lookup: CDR1 SEHNR, CDR2 FQNEAQ (reference sequence). Trimming removed 2 bases at V and 3 bases at J, with 10 bases between. The CDR3 DNA is TGTGCCAGCAGCTTACTTCGAGGGCCTAATGAAAAACTGTTTTTT. It encodes CASSLLRGPNEKLFF. Variable domain in full (rest from reference TRBV7-9 and TRBJ1-4): DTGVSQNPRHKITKRGQNVTFRCDPISEHNRLYWYRQTLGQGPEFLTYFQNEAQLEKSRLLSDRFSAERPKGSFSTLEIQRTEQGDSAMYLCASSLLRGPNEKLFFGSGTQLSVL.

This clone showed up just once. The gene calls are TRBV28 and TRBJ2-6, with D maybe TRBD1 (5 bases). The V end lost 1 base, the J end lost 2 bases, and 21 bases lay between the germline ends. From germline, CDR1 is MDHEN and CDR2 SYDVKM. This CDR3 has 20 residues. Here the CDR3 DNA reads TGTGCCAGCAGTTTATTGGGTCCTTTTCCTCTCAGGGCTGGGGCCAACGTCCTGACTTTC. It specifies CASSLLGPFPLRAGANVLTF.

The chain couples TRBV5-1 to TRBJ2-2; D is possibly TRBD1 (6 bases). This CDR3 contains 14 residues. Germline V gene lookup returns CDR1 SGHRS and CDR2 YFSETQ. Trimming stripped 4 bases from V and 2 bases from J, with 9 bases between. CDR3 residues: CASSEDRNTGELFF. CDR3 nucleotide sequence: TGCGCCAGCAGCGAGGACAGAAACACCGGGGAGCTGTTTTTT.

V is TRBV7-3 and J is TRBJ2-5, with D maybe TRBD2 (6 bases). The CDR3 consists of 15 residues. Germline V gene data show CDR1 as SGHTA and CDR2 as FQGTGA. V lost 5 bases, J lost 5 bases, and 18 bases lay in between. CDR3 protein: CASSPDGLIGETQYF. The CDR3 nucleotides read TGTGCCAGCAGCCCCGACGGACTAATCGGCGAGACCCAGTACTTC.

The V gene is TRBV30, the J gene TRBJ1-1; possibly TRBD1 for D (5 bases). With 0 bases removed from V and 7 bases from J, the gap between germline ends came to 12 bases. The germline CDR1 and CDR2 sequences are GTSNPN and SVGIG (reference sequence). The CDR3 runs 13 residues. The CDR3 sequence: CAWSVGRALEAFF. For the CDR3, the DNA is TGTGCCTGGAGTGTCGGCAGGGCCCTTGAAGCTTTCTTT.

V is TRBV6-5 and J is TRBJ2-7; possibly TRBD2 for D (6 bases). From germline, CDR1 is MNHEY and CDR2 SVGAGI. The CDR3 consists of 14 residues. V was clipped by 3 bases and J by 3 bases, with 12 bases between them. DNA for the CDR3: TGTGCCAGCAGTTATGGTCCGGGAGTCTACGAGCAGTACTTC. Protein: CASSYGPGVYEQYF.

The chain is built from TRBV5-1 and TRBJ1-2, with D perhaps matching TRBD1 (6 bases). Trimming cost V 0 bases and J 2 bases, with 8 bases left between them. Germline assignment: CDR1 SGHRS and CDR2 YFSETQ. This CDR3 contains 14 residues. CDR3 residues: CASSLGQANYGYTF. CDR3 bases: TGCGCCAGCAGCTTGGGACAGGCCAACTATGGCTACACCTTC.

The chain is built from TRBV6-5 and TRBJ1-5; tentative D call: TRBD1 (5 bases). CDR1 and CDR2 from the germline V gene are MNHEY and SVGAGI. The CDR3 is 15 residues long. The germline V and J ends were trimmed by 0 bases and 7 bases, with 13 bases remaining between them. CDR3 in amino acids: CASSYSVTGLQPQHF. The DNA for the CDR3 is TGTGCCAGCAGTTACTCGGTAACAGGCCTCCAGCCCCAGCATTTT.

The chain couples TRBV6-5 to TRBJ1-6; 8 positions agree with TRBD1. The CDR3 spans 14 residues. V was pared by 6 bases and J by 7 bases, with 5 bases of the junction left unmatched. Germline assignment: CDR1 MNHEY and CDR2 SVGAGI. The CDR3 DNA is TGTGCCAGCAGGCTGGGACAGGAGAATTCACCCCTCCACTTT. This translates into CASRLGQENSPLHF.

The V and J genes are TRBV9 and TRBJ2-1; D gene ambiguous. The germline gives CDR1 SGDLS, CDR2 YYNGEE. V dropped 3 bases and J dropped 0 bases, with 13 bases sitting between them. There are 16 residues in the CDR3. CDR3 amino acids: CASSGTDGYSYNEQFF. CDR3 coding DNA: TGTGCCAGCAGCGGAACCGACGGGTACTCCTACAATGAGCAGTTCTTC. The full variable domain, with the rest looked up from reference TRBV9 and TRBJ2-1, is DSGVTQTPKHLITATGQRVTLRCSPRSGDLSVYWYQQSLDQGLQFLIQYYNGEERAKGNILERFSAQQFPDLHSELNLSSLELGDSALYFCASSGTDGYSYNEQFFGPGTRLTVL.

V is TRBV25-1 and J is TRBJ2-5, with TRBD2 matching over 7 bases. The ends lost 7 bases at V and 2 bases at J; junction bases unmatched: 7. The CDR3 extends over 14 amino acids. From germline, CDR1 is MGHDK and CDR2 SYGVNS. As DNA, the CDR3 is TGTGCCAGCACTGCGGGGGTAGGGCAAGAGACCCAGTACTTC. Translating it yields CASTAGVGQETQYF.

This chain connects TRBV2 to TRBJ1-1; D may be TRBD1 (5 bases). This CDR3 has 13 amino acids. V lost 2 bases to trimming and J lost 4 bases, with 8 bases between them. Germline V CDR1 and CDR2: SNHLY, FYNNEI. CDR3 DNA sequence: TGTGCCAGCAGTGAACGGGGGTCCACTGAAGCTTTCTTT. Protein: CASSERGSTEAFF.

This sequence joins TRBV6-6 and TRBJ1-5, with a weak D call TRBD1 (6 bases). Trimming removed 2 bases from V and 2 bases from J, with 10 bases in between. The CDR3 covers 15 residues. Germline assignment: CDR1 MNHNY and CDR2 SVGAGI (reference sequence). The DNA for the CDR3 is TGTGCCAGCAGTTACGCCAGGGGAGGCAATCAGCCCCAGCATTTT. Protein product: CASSYARGGNQPQHF.